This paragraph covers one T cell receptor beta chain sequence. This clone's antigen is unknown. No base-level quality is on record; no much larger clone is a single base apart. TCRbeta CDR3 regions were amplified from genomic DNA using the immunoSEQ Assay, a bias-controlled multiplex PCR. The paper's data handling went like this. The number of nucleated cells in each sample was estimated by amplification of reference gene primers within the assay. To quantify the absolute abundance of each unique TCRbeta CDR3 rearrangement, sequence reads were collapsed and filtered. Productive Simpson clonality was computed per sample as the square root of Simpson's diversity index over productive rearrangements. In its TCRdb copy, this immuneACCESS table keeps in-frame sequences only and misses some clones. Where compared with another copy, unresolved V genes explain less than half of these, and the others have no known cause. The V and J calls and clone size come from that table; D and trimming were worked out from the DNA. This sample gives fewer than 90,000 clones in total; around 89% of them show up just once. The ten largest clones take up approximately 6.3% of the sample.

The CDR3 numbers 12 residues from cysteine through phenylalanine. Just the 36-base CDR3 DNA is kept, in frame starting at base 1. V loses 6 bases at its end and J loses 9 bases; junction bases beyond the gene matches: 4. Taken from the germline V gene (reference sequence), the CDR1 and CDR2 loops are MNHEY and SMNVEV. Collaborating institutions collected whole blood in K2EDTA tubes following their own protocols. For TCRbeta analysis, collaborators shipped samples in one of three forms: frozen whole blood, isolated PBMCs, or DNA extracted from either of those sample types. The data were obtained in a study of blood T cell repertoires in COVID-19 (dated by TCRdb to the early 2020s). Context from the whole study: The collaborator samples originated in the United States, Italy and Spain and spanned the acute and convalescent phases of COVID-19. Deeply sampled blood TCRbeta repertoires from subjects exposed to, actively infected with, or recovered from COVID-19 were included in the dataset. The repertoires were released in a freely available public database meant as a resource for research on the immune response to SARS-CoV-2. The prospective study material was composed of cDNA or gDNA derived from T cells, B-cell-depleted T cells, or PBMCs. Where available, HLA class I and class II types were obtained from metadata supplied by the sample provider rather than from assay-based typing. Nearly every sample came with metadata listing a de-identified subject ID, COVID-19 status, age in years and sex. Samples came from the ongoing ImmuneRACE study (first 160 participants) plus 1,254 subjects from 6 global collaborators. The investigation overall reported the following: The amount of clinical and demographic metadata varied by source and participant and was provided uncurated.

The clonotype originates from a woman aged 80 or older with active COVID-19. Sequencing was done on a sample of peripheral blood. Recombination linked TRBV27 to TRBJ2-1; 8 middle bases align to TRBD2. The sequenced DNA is TGTGCCAGCAGCCCTAGCGGGCCTGAGCAGTTCTTC. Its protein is CASSPSGPEQFF.